The clone carrying this T cell receptor beta chain was observed a few times. Germline V gene lookup returns CDR1 MGHRA and CDR2 YSYEKL. The V gene lost 3 bases and the J gene lost 0 bases, with 15 bases spanning the gap. This CDR3 is 17 amino acids long. TCRdb fed the 5' RACE reads into MiXCR, producing one record per CDR3 protein. This sample yields around 310,000 distinct CDR3 sequences, of which 7.5% to 9% are seen a single time; over 15% belongs to the top ten. This sample stems from a study of T cells after yellow fever vaccination. The rearrangement uses TRBV4-1 and TRBJ2-1; weak D call: TRBD2 (6 bases). The material sequenced was PBMCs, taken on the day of the first yellow fever vaccination. The clonotype comes from a man aged 18 to 29 who received the YFV17D yellow fever vaccine. As DNA, the CDR3 is TGCGCCAGCAGCCAGATGCGATTAGCGGACTCCTACAATGAGCAGTTCTTC. It specifies CASSQMRLADSYNEQFF.